This is a list of T cell receptor beta chains from one sample in a study of identical twins. TCRdb fed the 5' RACE reads into MiXCR, producing one record per CDR3 protein. The sample lists about 690,000 distinct CDR3 sequences; over 5% were seen once. Sequenced sample: naive T cells sorted from blood. Receptors originate from a man younger than 30 in good health. The CDR3 runs from the conserved cysteine through the conserved F or W. Each record gives: J gene, clone size, V gene, D gene, CDR3 DNA, CDR3 protein. A D gene is named only where the DNA matches it firmly. Only some rows state a clone size, as once, few, many or a class for expanded clones.

J gene: TRBJ2-6; clone size: many; V gene: TRBV4-2; D gene: TRBD2; CDR3 DNA: TGTGCCAGCAGCCAAGATTGGCTAGCGGGAGGATCTGGGGCCAACGTCCTGACTTTC; CDR3 protein: CASSQDWLAGGSGANVLTF
J gene: TRBJ1-4; clone size: few; V gene: TRBV7-8; D gene: TRBD1; CDR3 DNA: TGTGCCAGCAGCACGGGACAGCGCAATGAAAAACTGTTTTTT; CDR3 protein: CASSTGQRNEKLFF
J gene: TRBJ2-2; clone size: many; V gene: TRBV7-2; D gene: -; CDR3 DNA: TGTGCCAGCAGCTTAGGGCCGGCGGGGGAGCTGTTTTTT; CDR3 protein: CASSLGPAGELFF
J gene: TRBJ2-7; clone size: -; V gene: TRBV28; D gene: TRBD1; CDR3 DNA: TGTGCCAGCAGTCCGGGACAGGTCCACGAGCAGTACTTC; CDR3 protein: CASSPGQVHEQYF
J gene: TRBJ2-7; clone size: -; V gene: TRBV14; D gene: -; CDR3 DNA: TGTGCCAGCAGCCAAGCGAATGGGCCCTCCCGGTACTTC; CDR3 protein: CASSQANGPSRYF
J gene: TRBJ1-1; clone size: many; V gene: TRBV5-5; D gene: TRBD1; CDR3 DNA: TGTGCCAGCAGCCCCCGGGGGGCGGAGGGGGCATTTGAAGCTTTCTTT; CDR3 protein: CASSPRGAEGAFEAFF
J gene: TRBJ1-5; clone size: many; V gene: TRBV12-3/TRBV12-4; D gene: TRBD1; CDR3 DNA: TGTGCCAGCAGTTTAGCAAGAGGGGGACAGGGAGGGAATCAGCCCCAGCATTTT; CDR3 protein: CASSLARGGQGGNQPQHF
J gene: TRBJ2-1; clone size: many; V gene: TRBV7-9; D gene: -; CDR3 DNA: TGTGCCAGCAGCTTAGAACTAGCAAACAATGAGCAGTTCTTC; CDR3 protein: CASSLELANNEQFF
J gene: TRBJ2-7; clone size: -; V gene: TRBV28; D gene: TRBD1; CDR3 DNA: TGTGCCAGCAGTTTGCGACAGGGGAACCACGAGCAGTACTTC; CDR3 protein: CASSLRQGNHEQYF
J gene: TRBJ2-3; clone size: few; V gene: TRBV7-2; D gene: TRBD2; CDR3 DNA: TGTGCCAGCAGCTTAGCAGGAGCGGGGGACCCCTATACGCAGTATTTT; CDR3 protein: CASSLAGAGDPYTQYF
J gene: TRBJ2-4; clone size: -; V gene: TRBV20-1; D gene: -; CDR3 DNA: TGCAGTGCTAGAGATTCCCCGGGGAACAACATTCAGTACTTC; CDR3 protein: CSARDSPGNNIQYF
J gene: TRBJ2-1; clone size: few; V gene: TRBV24-1; D gene: -; CDR3 DNA: TGTGCCACCATGGAGCGGTCCGCCTCCTACAATGAGCAGTTCTTC; CDR3 protein: CATMERSASYNEQFF
J gene: TRBJ2-7; clone size: many; V gene: TRBV12-3/TRBV12-4; D gene: -; CDR3 DNA: TGTGCCAGCAGTCTCACATTAAGCTCCTACGAGCAGTACTTC; CDR3 protein: CASSLTLSSYEQYF
J gene: TRBJ2-5; clone size: few; V gene: TRBV7-9; D gene: TRBD2; CDR3 DNA: TGTGCCAGCAGCCTAACCGGGACTAGCGGGAGGGAGACCCAGTACTTC; CDR3 protein: CASSLTGTSGRETQYF
J gene: TRBJ2-5; clone size: few; V gene: TRBV6-2/TRBV6-3; D gene: -; CDR3 DNA: TGTGCCAGCGCTTCCCCCCAGACCCAGTACTTC; CDR3 protein: CASASPQTQYF
J gene: TRBJ2-6; clone size: many; V gene: TRBV19; D gene: TRBD1; CDR3 DNA: TGTGCCAGTAGGGAGACAGGGCCTTCTGGGGCCAACGTCCTGACTTTC; CDR3 protein: CASRETGPSGANVLTF
J gene: TRBJ2-3; clone size: many; V gene: TRBV7-9; D gene: TRBD2; CDR3 DNA: TGTGCCAGCAGCCTAACCCCCCTCCCCAGCGGGAGTGATACGCAGTATTTT; CDR3 protein: CASSLTPLPSGSDTQYF
J gene: TRBJ1-6; clone size: few; V gene: TRBV6-5; D gene: -; CDR3 DNA: TGTGCCAGCAGTTACTCGATTGGCGGGGGCTCCTATAATTCACCCCTCCACTTT; CDR3 protein: CASSYSIGGGSYNSPLHF
J gene: TRBJ1-5; clone size: many; V gene: TRBV12-3/TRBV12-4; D gene: TRBD1; CDR3 DNA: TGTGCCAGCAGCACCTCCGGGACAGCTAATCAGCCCCAGCATTTT; CDR3 protein: CASSTSGTANQPQHF
J gene: TRBJ2-1; clone size: -; V gene: TRBV20-1; D gene: TRBD1; CDR3 DNA: TGCAGTGCTCCCACCGGGACAGGGGTTGGCAATGAGCAGTTCTTC; CDR3 protein: CSAPTGTGVGNEQFF
J gene: TRBJ2-5; clone size: -; V gene: TRBV5-1; D gene: -; CDR3 DNA: TGCGCCAGCAGAACGGTGGAGGGAGAGACCCAGTACTTC; CDR3 protein: CASRTVEGETQYF
J gene: TRBJ1-5; clone size: few; V gene: TRBV6-2/TRBV6-3; D gene: -; CDR3 DNA: TGTGCCAGTGCATTAACCCTCGGCAATCAGCCCCAGCATTTT; CDR3 protein: CASALTLGNQPQHF
J gene: TRBJ2-7; clone size: -; V gene: TRBV27; D gene: -; CDR3 DNA: TGTGCCAGCAGTCCCCGACTGGGGGAAAGCTACGAGCAGTACTTC; CDR3 protein: CASSPRLGESYEQYF
J gene: TRBJ2-1; clone size: few; V gene: TRBV7-9; D gene: -; CDR3 DNA: TGTGCCAGCTCTGTTGGGTCCGAAGAGCAGTTCTTC; CDR3 protein: CASSVGSEEQFF
J gene: TRBJ2-4; clone size: -; V gene: TRBV27; D gene: TRBD1; CDR3 DNA: TGTGCCAGCAGTCCTACAGGGGGAGTCGTTCAGTACTTC; CDR3 protein: CASSPTGGVVQYF
J gene: TRBJ1-1; clone size: many; V gene: TRBV5-1; D gene: -; CDR3 DNA: TGCGCCAGCAGCTCGGACAGAGGATGGGGTGAAGCTTTCTTT; CDR3 protein: CASSSDRGWGEAFF
J gene: TRBJ2-1; clone size: many; V gene: TRBV12-3/TRBV12-4; D gene: -; CDR3 DNA: TGTGCCAGCAGTTTCTGGGGACTGGCAGGAGGTGAGCAGTTCTTC; CDR3 protein: CASSFWGLAGGEQFF
J gene: TRBJ1-6; clone size: many; V gene: TRBV3-1; D gene: -; CDR3 DNA: TGTGCCAGCAGCCAAGATTGGGAGGGTAGCTCACCCCTCCACTTT; CDR3 protein: CASSQDWEGSSPLHF
J gene: TRBJ2-3; clone size: few; V gene: TRBV20-1; D gene: -; CDR3 DNA: TGCAGTGCTAGCAAGGGGAGGTCAGATACGCAGTATTTT; CDR3 protein: CSASKGRSDTQYF
J gene: TRBJ2-1; clone size: many; V gene: TRBV5-1; D gene: -; CDR3 DNA: TGCGCCAGCAGAAGTCGGGGAAACAATGAGCAGTTCTTC; CDR3 protein: CASRSRGNNEQFF
J gene: TRBJ2-5; clone size: -; V gene: TRBV5-1; D gene: -; CDR3 DNA: TGCGCCAGCAGCTTGTGGGGGGAGAGAGAGACCCAGTACTTC; CDR3 protein: CASSLWGERETQYF
J gene: TRBJ2-7; clone size: few; V gene: TRBV20-1; D gene: TRBD2; CDR3 DNA: TGCAGTGCCCCCCGGGGTGGTAGCGGGTTTCAGTACTTC; CDR3 protein: CSAPRGGSGFQYF
J gene: TRBJ2-3; clone size: many; V gene: TRBV15; D gene: TRBD1; CDR3 DNA: TGTGCCACCAGCCGGGACAGGGGCACAGATACGCAGTATTTT; CDR3 protein: CATSRDRGTDTQYF
J gene: TRBJ2-7; clone size: few; V gene: TRBV7-3; D gene: -; CDR3 DNA: TGTGCCAGCAGCTTAACGCCCAAGGACGAGCAGTACTTC; CDR3 protein: CASSLTPKDEQYF
J gene: TRBJ1-1; clone size: many; V gene: TRBV5-6; D gene: -; CDR3 DNA: TGTGCCAGCAGCTTGCCCGGGGCAAACACTGAAGCTTTCTTT; CDR3 protein: CASSLPGANTEAFF
J gene: TRBJ1-5; clone size: few; V gene: TRBV12-3/TRBV12-4; D gene: -; CDR3 DNA: TGTGCCAGCAGTATGGGACTGTATAGCAATCAGCCCCAGCATTTT; CDR3 protein: CASSMGLYSNQPQHF
J gene: TRBJ2-3; clone size: -; V gene: TRBV27; D gene: -; CDR3 DNA: TGTGCCAGCAGTCCAACCGAAGTAGATACGCAGTATTTT; CDR3 protein: CASSPTEVDTQYF